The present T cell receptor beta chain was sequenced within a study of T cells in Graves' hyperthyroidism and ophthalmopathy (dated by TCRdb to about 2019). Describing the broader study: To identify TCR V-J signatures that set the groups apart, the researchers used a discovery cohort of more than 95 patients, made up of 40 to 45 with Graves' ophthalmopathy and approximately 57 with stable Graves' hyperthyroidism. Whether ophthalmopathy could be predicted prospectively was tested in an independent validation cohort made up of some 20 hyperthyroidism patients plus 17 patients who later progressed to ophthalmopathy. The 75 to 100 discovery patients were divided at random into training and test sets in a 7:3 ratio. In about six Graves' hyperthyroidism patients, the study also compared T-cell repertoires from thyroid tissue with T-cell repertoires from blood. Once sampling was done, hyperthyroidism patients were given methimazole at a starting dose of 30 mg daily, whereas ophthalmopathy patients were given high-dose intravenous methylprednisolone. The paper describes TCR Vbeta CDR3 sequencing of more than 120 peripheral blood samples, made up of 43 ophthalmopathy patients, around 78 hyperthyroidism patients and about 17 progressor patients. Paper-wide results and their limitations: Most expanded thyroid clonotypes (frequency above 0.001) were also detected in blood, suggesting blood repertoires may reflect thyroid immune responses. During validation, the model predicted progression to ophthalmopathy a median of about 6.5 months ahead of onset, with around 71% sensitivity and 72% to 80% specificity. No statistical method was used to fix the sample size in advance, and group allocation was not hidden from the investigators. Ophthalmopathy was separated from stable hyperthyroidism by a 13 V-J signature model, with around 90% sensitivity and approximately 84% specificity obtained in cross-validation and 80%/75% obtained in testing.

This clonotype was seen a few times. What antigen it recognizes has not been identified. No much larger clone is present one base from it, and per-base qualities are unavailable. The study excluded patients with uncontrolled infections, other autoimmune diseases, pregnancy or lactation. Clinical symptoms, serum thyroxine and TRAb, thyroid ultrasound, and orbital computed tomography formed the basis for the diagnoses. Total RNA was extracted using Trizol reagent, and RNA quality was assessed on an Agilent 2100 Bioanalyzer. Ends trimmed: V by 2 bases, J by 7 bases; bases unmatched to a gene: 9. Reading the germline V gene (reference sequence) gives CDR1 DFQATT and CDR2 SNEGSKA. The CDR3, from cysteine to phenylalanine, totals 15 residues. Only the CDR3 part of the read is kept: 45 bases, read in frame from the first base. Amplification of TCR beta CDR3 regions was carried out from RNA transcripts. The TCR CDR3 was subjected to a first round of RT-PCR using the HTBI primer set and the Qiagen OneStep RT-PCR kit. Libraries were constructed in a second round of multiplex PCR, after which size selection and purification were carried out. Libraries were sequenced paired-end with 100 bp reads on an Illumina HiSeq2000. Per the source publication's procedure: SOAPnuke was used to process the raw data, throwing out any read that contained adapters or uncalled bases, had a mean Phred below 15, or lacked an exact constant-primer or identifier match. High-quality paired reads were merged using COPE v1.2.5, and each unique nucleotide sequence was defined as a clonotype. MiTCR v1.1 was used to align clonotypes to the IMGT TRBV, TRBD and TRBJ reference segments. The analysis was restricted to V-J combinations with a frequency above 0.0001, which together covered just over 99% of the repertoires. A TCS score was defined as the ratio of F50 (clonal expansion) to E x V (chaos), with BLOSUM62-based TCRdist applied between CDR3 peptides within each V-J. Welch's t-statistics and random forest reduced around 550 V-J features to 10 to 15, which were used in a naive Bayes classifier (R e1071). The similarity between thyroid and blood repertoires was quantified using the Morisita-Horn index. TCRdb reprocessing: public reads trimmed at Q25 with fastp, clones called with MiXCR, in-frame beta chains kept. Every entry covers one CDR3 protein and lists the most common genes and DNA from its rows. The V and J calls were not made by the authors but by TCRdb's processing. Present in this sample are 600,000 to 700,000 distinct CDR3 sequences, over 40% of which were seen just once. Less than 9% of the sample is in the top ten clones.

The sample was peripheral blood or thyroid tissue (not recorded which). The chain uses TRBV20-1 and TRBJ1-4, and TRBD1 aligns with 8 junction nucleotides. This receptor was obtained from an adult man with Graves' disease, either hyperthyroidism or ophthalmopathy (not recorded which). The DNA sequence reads TGCAGTGCTAGACAGAACGGACAGGGAGGTGAAAAACTGTTTTTT. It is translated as CSARQNGQGGEKLFF.